The 6 T cell receptor beta chains reported below all come from one sample, sequenced in a study of control samples from healthy donors and cancer patients. Using immunoSEQ multiplex PCR, the repertoire was profiled, and TCRdb retains in-frame clones only, with some absent. The table includes fewer than 70,000 clones, about 85% detected once. Material: PBMCs. The receptors shown here come from a man aged 55 to 69 with head and neck cancer.

The chain has TRBV11-1 and TRBJ2-3; 9 positions match TRBD1. There are 16 residues in the CDR3. CDR1 is SGHAT and CDR2 is FQDESV in the germline V gene (reference sequence). Germline trimming cut 5 bases from V and 2 bases from J; bases unmatched to any gene: 8. In DNA, the CDR3 is TGTGCCAGCAGCCCCACGGGACAGGGAACCACAGATACGCAGTATTTT. This codes for CASSPTGQGTTDTQYF.

The V and J genes are TRBV7-2 and TRBJ2-3; no clear D gene. Per germline, CDR1 SGHTA and CDR2 FQGNSA. This CDR3 region has 14 residues. The V gene lost 1 base and the J gene lost 6 bases, with 11 bases spanning the gap. Written as DNA, the CDR3 is TGTGCCAGCAGCTTAGGGGCGGACCGGGATACGCAGTATTTT. Translation: CASSLGADRDTQYF.

The J gene is TRBJ2-2, the V gene TRBV18; 7 bases match TRBD1. In germline, CDR1 is KGHSH, CDR2 LQKENI. The CDR3 sequence is 17 residues long. V shed 7 bases, J shed 1 base, and the junction held 12 bases outside the gene matches. The CDR3 sequence: CASFPSTGERNTGELFF. The CDR3 DNA follows: TGTGCCAGCTTTCCTAGTACAGGGGAAAGGAACACCGGGGAGCTGTTTTTT.

The V gene is TRBV3-1 (or the pseudogene TRBV3-2), the J gene TRBJ1-3; the D is unclear. This CDR3 has 17 residues. The germline V gene encodes CDR1 LGHDT and CDR2 YNNKEL (reference sequence). Trimming left V 5 bases short and J 0 bases short, with 17 bases between. CDR3 sequence reads: CASSGPQIPGSGNTIYF. The CDR3, as DNA: TGTGCCAGCAGCGGACCTCAGATACCTGGCTCTGGAAACACCATATATTTT.

A single count supports this clone. This chain joins TRBV30 and TRBJ1-2; 7 bases agree with TRBD1. The J segment lost 8 bases and the V segment lost 3 bases, leaving 9 bases of the junction unmatched. Germline loops: CDR1 GTSNPN, CDR2 SVGIG (reference sequence). This CDR3 region has 13 residues. CDR3 DNA sequence: TGTGCCTGGAGATACCGGGACAGTTCGGGCTACACCTTC. Protein: CAWRYRDSSGYTF.

The gene calls are TRBV6-2 or TRBV6-3 and TRBJ1-3; no reliable D call. The CDR3 loop spans 15 amino acids. From germline, CDR1 is MNHEY and CDR2 SVGEGT. The ends were cut back, 6 bases at V and 0 bases at J, with 12 bases in the middle. CDR3 sequence: CASSLHESSGNTIYF. Written as DNA, the CDR3 is TGTGCCAGCAGCCTACACGAATCCTCTGGAAACACCATATATTTT.